This TCR beta chain originates from a study of regulatory T cells in long-lasting Graves disease. Study-level findings and limits: The small sample size may have reduced accuracy.

This clonotype was seen repeatedly, ten times or more. The antigen is undetermined. Time point meaning: newly diagnosed GD, antithyroid drugs for less than 3 months. Extracted PBMC RNA gave rise to the TCR library. For TCR beta, libraries came from iRepertoire HTBI primers and Arm-PCR of CDR3 regions. MiXCR, applied by TCRdb to the multiplex PCR reads, yields one record per CDR3 protein. This sample has about 450,000 distinct CDR3 sequences; 15% to 20% occur once, and the top ten carry approximately 12%. The CDR3 is 11 residues long. Trimming pared 2 bases from V and 12 bases from J, leaving 11 bases between. The V gene's germline CDR1 is SEHNR and CDR2 FQNEAQ (reference sequence). A further study also used this sample, focusing on T cells in Graves' hyperthyroidism and ophthalmopathy. From that report: A set of HTBI primers served as the primers for a first-round RT-PCR of the TCR CDR3.

This sequence was found in a woman in her twenties or thirties with Graves disease. The specimen was peripheral blood mononuclear cells (PBMCs), collected at new diagnosis, from a patient treated with antithyroid drugs. The J gene is TRBJ2-7, the V gene TRBV7-9; D not resolved. The DNA for the CDR3 is TGTGCCAGCAGCTTACTCAGCGTGCCGTACTTC. Protein: CASSLLSVPYF.